One and the same sample provided the 19 T cell receptor beta chains below, sequenced in a study of OX40 agonist ivuxolimab in advanced cancers. The method was immunoSEQ multiplex PCR; TCRdb's version includes in-frame clones alone and lacks a portion of them. Among 55,000 to 85,000 clones listed, 87% were seen once. Here the sequenced sample was CD4+ or CD8+ T cells sorted from blood, taken in a trial of the OX40 agonist ivuxolimab. The receptors were gathered from an adult with an advanced solid tumor such as melanoma, head and neck, liver or kidney cancer.

The rearrangement uses TRBV9 and TRBJ2-7, with D perhaps matching TRBD2 (5 bases). From germline, CDR1 is SGDLS and CDR2 YYNGEE. Trimming removed 0 bases at V and 2 bases at J, with 12 bases between. The CDR3 has 15 amino acids. The CDR3 here is CASSVGLPGPYEQYF. The CDR3 coding sequence is TGTGCCAGCAGCGTAGGACTACCCGGGCCCTACGAGCAGTACTTC. Filled out from reference TRBV9 and TRBJ2-7, the complete variable domain reads DSGVTQTPKHLITATGQRVTLRCSPRSGDLSVYWYQQSLDQGLQFLIQYYNGEERAKGNILERFSAQQFPDLHSELNLSSLELGDSALYFCASSVGLPGPYEQYFGPGTRLTVT.

V gene TRBV27 combines with J gene TRBJ2-5; the match to TRBD1 covers 7 bases. The germline V gene has CDR1 MNHEY and CDR2 SMNVEV (reference sequence). The ends lost 6 bases at V and 4 bases at J; junction bases unmatched: 5. The CDR3 covers 13 residues. The CDR3 region has the DNA TGTGCCAGCAGAACGACAGGGATAGAGACCCAGTACTTC. Amino acids: CASRTTGIETQYF.

This chain links TRBV7-2 with TRBJ1-3; TRBD1 might be the D (5 bases). Looked up from germline, CDR1 is SGHTA and CDR2 is FQGNSA. Deletions cut 0 bases from V and 4 bases from J, with 10 bases between. The CDR3 has 15 amino acids. CDR3 residues: CASSLAQGTGNTIYF. CDR3 nucleotides: TGTGCCAGCAGCTTAGCCCAGGGTACGGGAAACACCATATATTTT.

This clone was recorded only once. This sequence joins TRBV7-2 and TRBJ1-1, with D hard to call. Germline CDR1 is SGHTA and CDR2 is FQGNSA. The CDR3 consists of 13 residues. V gave up 1 base and J gave up 1 base, with 4 bases separating them. In DNA form, the CDR3 reads TGTGCCAGCAGCTTAGGCCGGAACACTGAAGCTTTCTTT. Its protein is CASSLGRNTEAFF.

This chain joins TRBV6-6 and TRBJ1-5; no clear D gene. V was shortened by 2 bases and J by 4 bases, with 9 bases between the two germline ends. The CDR3 spans 14 residues. Germline V gives CDR1 MNHNY, CDR2 SVGAGI (reference sequence). CDR3 amino acids: CASSYGQPNQPQHF. In DNA form, the CDR3 reads TGTGCCAGCAGTTACGGGCAGCCTAATCAGCCCCAGCATTTT.

V gene TRBV19 combines with J gene TRBJ2-4; 9 bases agree with TRBD1. The CDR3 runs to 14 residues. CDR1 and CDR2 (germline): LNHDA, SQIVND (reference sequence). The V and J ends lost 5 bases and 6 bases, in that order; junction bases with no gene match: 5. CDR3 DNA: TGTGCCAGTAGTCAACCGGGACAGGGAAACATTCAGTACTTC. As protein: CASSQPGQGNIQYF.

The chain links TRBV5-6 to TRBJ2-1; D ambiguous. CDR3 size: 16 residues. Trimming took 4 bases from V and 5 from J, leaving 19 bases between them. The V gene's germline CDR1 is SGHDT and CDR2 YYEEEE. In DNA form, the CDR3 reads TGTGCCAGCAGCCCCGTGGTAAGGCCCTTCCACAATGAGCAGTTCTTC. Protein product: CASSPVVRPFHNEQFF.

The chain links TRBV7-6 to TRBJ2-7; D is uncertain. Looked up from germline, CDR1 is SGHVS and CDR2 is FNYEAQ. The CDR3 is made up of 14 amino acids. Trimming removed 5 bases from V and 1 base from J, with 12 bases in between. The CDR3: CASSRGPASYEQYF. The CDR3 DNA sequence: TGTGCCAGCAGCCGCGGACCCGCTTCCTACGAGCAGTACTTC. Drawing the rest from reference TRBV7-6 and TRBJ2-7, the complete variable domain is GAGVSQSPRYKVTKRGQDVALRCDPISGHVSLYWYRQALGQGPEFLTYFNYEAQQDKSGLPNDRFSAERPEGSISTLTIQRTEQRDSAMYRCASSRGPASYEQYFGPGTRLTVT.

This chain links TRBV7-3 with TRBJ2-2; tentative D call: TRBD1 (5 bases). Between the trimmed V and J ends, which lost 2 bases and 7 bases, there was a span of 8 bases. Germline CDR1 is SGHTA and CDR2 is FQGTGA. This CDR3 spans 13 amino acids. The CDR3 nucleotides are TGTGCCAGCAGCTTACAGGGCTTCGGGGAGCTGTTTTTT. As protein: CASSLQGFGELFF.

This chain connects TRBV6-1 to TRBJ1-2; possibly TRBD1 for D (5 bases). CDR1 is MNHNS, CDR2 SASEGT, per germline. The CDR3 runs to 13 residues. V was clipped by 6 bases and J by 4 bases, with 12 bases between them. The CDR3: CASRETVSYGYTF. CDR3 in DNA: TGTGCCAGCAGGGAGACAGTTTCCTATGGCTACACCTTC.

The chain links TRBV7-6 to TRBJ2-5; D is possibly TRBD2 (6 bases). Trimming pared 4 bases from V and 0 bases from J, leaving 18 bases between. CDR1 and CDR2 from the germline V gene are SGHVS and FNYEAQ. The CDR3 has 17 amino acids. The CDR3 nucleotides read TGTGCCAGCAGCTCCCGCGGGGCCGGAGCCTACCAAGAGACCCAGTACTTC. This encodes CASSSRGAGAYQETQYF.

This chain connects TRBV27 to TRBJ1-2; 7 bases align to TRBD1. CDR1 and CDR2 (germline): MNHEY, SMNVEV (reference sequence). There are 16 residues in the CDR3. The V and J ends lost 4 bases and 3 bases, in that order; junction bases with no gene match: 11. The CDR3 DNA follows: TGTGCCAGCAGTTCCCGAAAGTGGACAGGCGACTATGGCTACACCTTC. Amino acids: CASSSRKWTGDYGYTF.

The chain joins TRBV13 to TRBJ2-2, with 9 bases identical to TRBD2. V shed 5 bases and J 6 bases; nucleotides not matched to a gene: 10. The CDR3 has 16 amino acids. Germline lookup yields CDR1 PRHDT and CDR2 FYEKMQ (reference sequence). This CDR3 reads CASSKRGGGAAGELFF. CDR3 nucleotide sequence: TGTGCCAGCAGCAAGAGGGGCGGGGGGGCGGCCGGGGAGCTGTTTTTT.

Details on this clone: The identical CDR3 is also encoded by other nucleotide sequences in the sample. The V call is TRBV7-9, the J call TRBJ1-2; 8 bases match TRBD1. In germline, CDR1 is SEHNR, CDR2 FQNEAQ (reference sequence). The V and J ends lost 3 bases and 7 bases, in that order; junction bases with no gene match: 7. The CDR3 sequence is 14 residues long. CDR3 sequence (DNA): TGTGCCAGCAGCTTTCGACAGGGGCCGCGTGGCTACACCTTC. It encodes CASSFRQGPRGYTF.

The chain links TRBV10-2 to TRBJ2-2; 7 bases line up with TRBD2. CDR1 and CDR2 from the germline V gene are WSHSY and SAAADI. Losses at the gene ends were 8 bases for V and 2 bases for J; bases not matched to a gene: 8. CDR3 length: 15 residues. CDR3 sequence reads: CASGSGEGNTGELFF. CDR3 DNA: TGCGCCAGCGGTTCGGGGGAGGGAAACACCGGGGAGCTGTTTTTT.

The rearrangement joins TRBV7-2 to TRBJ1-5; TRBD1 matches at 7 bases. This CDR3 has 15 amino acids. Trimming cost V 0 bases and J 6 bases; bases outside gene matches: 5. Germline loops: CDR1 SGHTA, CDR2 FQGNSA. The CDR3 sequence: CASSLAGGAGQPQHF. CDR3 nucleotides: TGTGCCAGCAGCTTAGCAGGGGGCGCGGGTCAGCCCCAGCATTTT.

The chain couples TRBV27 to TRBJ2-7, with 8 positions matching TRBD2. Per the germline V gene, CDR1 is MNHEY and CDR2 is SMNVEV (reference sequence). This CDR3 has 15 amino acids. V dropped 4 bases and J dropped 1; count of bases not matched to a gene: 6. The CDR3 region is CASSSLGGGSYEQYF. The DNA of the CDR3 is TGTGCCAGCAGTTCTCTCGGCGGGGGGTCCTACGAGCAGTACTTC.

This clone was observed a handful of times. The chain couples TRBV9 to TRBJ2-2; weak D call: TRBD2 (5 bases). V gave up 3 bases and J gave up 7 bases, with 13 bases separating them. The V gene's germline CDR1 is SGDLS and CDR2 YYNGEE. This CDR3 spans 14 amino acids. In DNA, the CDR3 is TGTGCCAGCAGCGAACGGACTGGAATCGGGGAGCTGTTTTTT. Translating gives CASSERTGIGELFF.

As for this clone: Its ends do not fully match the called genes, so a read error is possible. The gene calls are TRBV9 and TRBJ2-7, with 9 bases identical to TRBD2. The CDR3 length is 16 residues. CDR1 is SGDLS, CDR2 YYNGEE, per germline. CDR3 in DNA: TGTGCCAGCAGTGTAGAGGGTAGCGGGAGTACCTACGAGCAGTACTTC. This encodes CASSVEGSGSTYEQYF.